One and the same sample provided the 2 T cell receptor beta chains below, sequenced in a study of OX40 agonist ivuxolimab in advanced cancers. This table comes from immunoSEQ multiplex PCR, and its TCRdb copy is limited to in-frame clones, with some not included. This table holds some 86,000 clones, more than 85% found once. The input for sequencing was CD4+ or CD8+ T cells sorted from blood, taken in a trial of the OX40 agonist ivuxolimab. The origin of the receptors is an adult with an advanced solid tumor such as melanoma, head and neck, liver or kidney cancer.

V and J are TRBV28 and TRBJ2-1; no reliable D call. This CDR3 is built from 11 residues. V lost 6 bases to trimming and J lost 8 bases, with 8 bases between them. CDR1 is MDHEN and CDR2 is SYDVKM in the germline V gene. The CDR3 DNA reads TGTGCCAGCAGCCTTAGGGATGAGCAGTTCTTC. Translation: CASSLRDEQFF.

The chain employs TRBV5-1 and TRBJ1-2; D remains ambiguous. Trimming stripped 0 bases from V and 0 bases from J, with 9 bases between. Looked up from germline, CDR1 is SGHRS and CDR2 is YFSETQ. This CDR3 spans 15 amino acids. The CDR3 sequence: CASSLAGVANYGYTF. The CDR3 DNA reads as TGCGCCAGCAGCTTGGCAGGAGTAGCTAACTATGGCTACACCTTC.